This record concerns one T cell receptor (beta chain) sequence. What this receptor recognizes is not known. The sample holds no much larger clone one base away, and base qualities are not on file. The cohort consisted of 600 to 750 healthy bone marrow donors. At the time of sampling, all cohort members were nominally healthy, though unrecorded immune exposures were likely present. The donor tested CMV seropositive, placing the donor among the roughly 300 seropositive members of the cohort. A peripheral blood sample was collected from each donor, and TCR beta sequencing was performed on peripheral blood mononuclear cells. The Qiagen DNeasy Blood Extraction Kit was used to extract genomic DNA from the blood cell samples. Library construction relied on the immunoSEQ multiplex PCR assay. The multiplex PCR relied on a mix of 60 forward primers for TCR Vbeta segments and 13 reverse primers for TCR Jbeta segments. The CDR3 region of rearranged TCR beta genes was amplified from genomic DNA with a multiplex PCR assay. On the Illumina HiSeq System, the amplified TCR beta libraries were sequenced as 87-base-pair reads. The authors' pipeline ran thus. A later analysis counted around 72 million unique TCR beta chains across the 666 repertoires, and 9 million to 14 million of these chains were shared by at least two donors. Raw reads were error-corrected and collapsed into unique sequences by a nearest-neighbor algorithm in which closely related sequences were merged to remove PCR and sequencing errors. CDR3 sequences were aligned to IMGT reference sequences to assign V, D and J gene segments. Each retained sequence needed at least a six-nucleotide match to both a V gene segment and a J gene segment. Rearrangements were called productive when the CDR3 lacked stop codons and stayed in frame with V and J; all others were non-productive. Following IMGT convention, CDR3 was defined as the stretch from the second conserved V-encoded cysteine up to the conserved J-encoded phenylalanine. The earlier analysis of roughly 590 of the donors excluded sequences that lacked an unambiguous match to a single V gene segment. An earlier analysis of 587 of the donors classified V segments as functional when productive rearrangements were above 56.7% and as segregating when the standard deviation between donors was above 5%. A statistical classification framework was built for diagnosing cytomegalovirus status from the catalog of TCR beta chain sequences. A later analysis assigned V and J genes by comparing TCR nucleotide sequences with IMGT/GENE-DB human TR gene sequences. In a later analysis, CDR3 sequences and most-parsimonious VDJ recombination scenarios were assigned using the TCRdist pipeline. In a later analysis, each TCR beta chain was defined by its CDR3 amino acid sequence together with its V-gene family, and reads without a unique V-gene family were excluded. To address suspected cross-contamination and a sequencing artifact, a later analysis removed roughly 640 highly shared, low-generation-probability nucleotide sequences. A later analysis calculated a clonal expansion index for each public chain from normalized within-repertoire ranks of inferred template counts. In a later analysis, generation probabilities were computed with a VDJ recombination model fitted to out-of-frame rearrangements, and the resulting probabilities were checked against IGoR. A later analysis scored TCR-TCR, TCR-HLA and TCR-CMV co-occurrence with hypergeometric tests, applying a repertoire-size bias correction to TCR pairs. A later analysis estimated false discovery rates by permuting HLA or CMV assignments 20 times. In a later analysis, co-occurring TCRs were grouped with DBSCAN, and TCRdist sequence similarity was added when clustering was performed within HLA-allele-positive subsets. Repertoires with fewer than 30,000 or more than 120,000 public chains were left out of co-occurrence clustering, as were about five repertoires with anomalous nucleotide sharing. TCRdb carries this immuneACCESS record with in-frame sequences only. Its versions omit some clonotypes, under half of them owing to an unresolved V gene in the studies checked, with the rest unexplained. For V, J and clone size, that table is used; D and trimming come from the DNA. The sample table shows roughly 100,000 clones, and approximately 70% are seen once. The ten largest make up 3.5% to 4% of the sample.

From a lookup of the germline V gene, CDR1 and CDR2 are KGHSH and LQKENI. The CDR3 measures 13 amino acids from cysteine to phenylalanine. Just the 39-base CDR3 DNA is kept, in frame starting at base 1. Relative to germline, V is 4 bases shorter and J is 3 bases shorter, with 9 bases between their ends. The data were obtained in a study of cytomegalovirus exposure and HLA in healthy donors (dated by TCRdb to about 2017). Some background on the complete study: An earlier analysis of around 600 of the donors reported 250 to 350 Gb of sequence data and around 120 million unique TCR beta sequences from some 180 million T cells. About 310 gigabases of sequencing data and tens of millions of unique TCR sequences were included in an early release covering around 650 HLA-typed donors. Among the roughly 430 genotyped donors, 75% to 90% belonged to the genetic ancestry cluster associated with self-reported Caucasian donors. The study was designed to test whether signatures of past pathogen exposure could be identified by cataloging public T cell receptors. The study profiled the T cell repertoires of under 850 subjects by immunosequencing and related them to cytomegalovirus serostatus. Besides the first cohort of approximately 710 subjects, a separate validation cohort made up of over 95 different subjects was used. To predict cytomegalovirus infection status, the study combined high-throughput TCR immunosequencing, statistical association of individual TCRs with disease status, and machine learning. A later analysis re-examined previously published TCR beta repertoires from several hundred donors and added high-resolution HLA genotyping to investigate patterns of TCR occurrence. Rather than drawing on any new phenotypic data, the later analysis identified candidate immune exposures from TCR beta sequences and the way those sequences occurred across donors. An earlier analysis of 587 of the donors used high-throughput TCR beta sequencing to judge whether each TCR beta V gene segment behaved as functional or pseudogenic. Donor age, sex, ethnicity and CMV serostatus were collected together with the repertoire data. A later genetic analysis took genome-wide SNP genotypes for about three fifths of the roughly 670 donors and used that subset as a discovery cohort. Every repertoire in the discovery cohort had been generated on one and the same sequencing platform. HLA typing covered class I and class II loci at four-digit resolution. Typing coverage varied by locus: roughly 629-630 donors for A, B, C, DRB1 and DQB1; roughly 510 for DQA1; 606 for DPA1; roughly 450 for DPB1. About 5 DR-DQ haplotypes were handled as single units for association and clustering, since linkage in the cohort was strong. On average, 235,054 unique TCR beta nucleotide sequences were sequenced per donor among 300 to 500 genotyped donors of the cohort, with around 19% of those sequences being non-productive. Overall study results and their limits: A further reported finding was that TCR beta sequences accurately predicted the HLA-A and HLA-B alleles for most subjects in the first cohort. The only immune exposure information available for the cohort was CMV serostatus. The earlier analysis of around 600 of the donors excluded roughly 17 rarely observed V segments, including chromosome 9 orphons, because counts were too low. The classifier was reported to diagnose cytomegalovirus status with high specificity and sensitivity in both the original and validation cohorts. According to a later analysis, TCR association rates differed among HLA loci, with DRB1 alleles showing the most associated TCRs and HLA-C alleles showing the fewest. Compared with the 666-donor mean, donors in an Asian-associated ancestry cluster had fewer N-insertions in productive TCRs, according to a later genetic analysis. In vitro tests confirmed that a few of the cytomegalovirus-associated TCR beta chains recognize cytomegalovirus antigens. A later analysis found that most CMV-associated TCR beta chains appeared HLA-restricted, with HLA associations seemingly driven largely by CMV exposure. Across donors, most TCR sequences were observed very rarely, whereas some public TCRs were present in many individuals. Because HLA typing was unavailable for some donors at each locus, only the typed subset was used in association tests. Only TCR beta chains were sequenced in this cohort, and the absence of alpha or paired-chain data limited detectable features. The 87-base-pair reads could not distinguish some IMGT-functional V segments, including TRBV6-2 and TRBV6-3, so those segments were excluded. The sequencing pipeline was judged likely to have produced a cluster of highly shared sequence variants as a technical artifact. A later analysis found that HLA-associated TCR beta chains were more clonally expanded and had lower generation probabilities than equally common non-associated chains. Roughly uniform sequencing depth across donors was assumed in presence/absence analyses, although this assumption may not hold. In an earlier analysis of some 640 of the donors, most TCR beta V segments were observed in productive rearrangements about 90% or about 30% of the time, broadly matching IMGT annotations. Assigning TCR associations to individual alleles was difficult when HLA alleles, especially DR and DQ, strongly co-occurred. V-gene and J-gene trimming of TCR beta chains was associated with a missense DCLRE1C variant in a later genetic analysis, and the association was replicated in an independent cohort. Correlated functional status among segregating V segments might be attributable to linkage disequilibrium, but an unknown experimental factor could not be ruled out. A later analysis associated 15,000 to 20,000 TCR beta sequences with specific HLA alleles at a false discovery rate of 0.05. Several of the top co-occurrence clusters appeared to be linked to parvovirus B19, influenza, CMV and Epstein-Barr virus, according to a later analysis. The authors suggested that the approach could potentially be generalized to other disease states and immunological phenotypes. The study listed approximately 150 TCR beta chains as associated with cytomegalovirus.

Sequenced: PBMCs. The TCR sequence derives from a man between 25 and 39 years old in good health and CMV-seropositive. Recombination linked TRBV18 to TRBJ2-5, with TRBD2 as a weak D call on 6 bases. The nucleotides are TGTGCCAGCTCACAGGGACTGGAAGAGACCCAGTACTTC. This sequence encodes CASSQGLEETQYF.